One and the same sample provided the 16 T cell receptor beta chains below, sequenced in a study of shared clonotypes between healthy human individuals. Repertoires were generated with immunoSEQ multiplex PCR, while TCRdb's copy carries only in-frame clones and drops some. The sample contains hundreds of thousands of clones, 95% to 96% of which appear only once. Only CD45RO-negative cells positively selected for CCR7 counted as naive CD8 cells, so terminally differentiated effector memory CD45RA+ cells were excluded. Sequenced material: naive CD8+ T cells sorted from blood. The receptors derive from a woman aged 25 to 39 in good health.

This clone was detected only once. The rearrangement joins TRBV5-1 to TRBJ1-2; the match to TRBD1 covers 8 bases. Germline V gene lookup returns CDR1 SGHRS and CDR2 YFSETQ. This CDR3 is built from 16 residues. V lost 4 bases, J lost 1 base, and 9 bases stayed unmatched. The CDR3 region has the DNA TGCGCCAGCAGCCTTGGACAGGGCTGGGGTAACTATGGCTACACCTTC. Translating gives CASSLGQGWGNYGYTF.

DNA of the CDR3: TGTGCCAGCAGCTTAGAGGTTTCCACCACAGATACGCAGTATTTT. Protein sequence: CASSLEVSTTDTQYF. This rearrangement joins TRBV11-2 to TRBJ2-3; D ambiguous. V shed 0 bases and J shed 2 bases, with 9 bases lying between them. The CDR3 is made up of 15 amino acids. Germline V gene sequence: CDR1 SGHAT, CDR2 FQNNGV.

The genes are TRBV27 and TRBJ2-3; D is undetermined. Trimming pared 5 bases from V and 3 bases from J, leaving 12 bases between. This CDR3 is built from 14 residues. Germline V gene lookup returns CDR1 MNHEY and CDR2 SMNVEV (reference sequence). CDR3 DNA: TGTGCCAGCAGTCACTCCCCCTCGACAGATACGCAGTATTTT. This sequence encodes CASSHSPSTDTQYF.

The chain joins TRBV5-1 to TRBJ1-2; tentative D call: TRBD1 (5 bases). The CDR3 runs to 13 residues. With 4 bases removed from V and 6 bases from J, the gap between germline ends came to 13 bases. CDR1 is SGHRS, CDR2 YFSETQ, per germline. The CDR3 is CASSLGDGHGYTF. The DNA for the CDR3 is TGCGCCAGCAGCCTAGGGGACGGTCATGGCTACACCTTC.

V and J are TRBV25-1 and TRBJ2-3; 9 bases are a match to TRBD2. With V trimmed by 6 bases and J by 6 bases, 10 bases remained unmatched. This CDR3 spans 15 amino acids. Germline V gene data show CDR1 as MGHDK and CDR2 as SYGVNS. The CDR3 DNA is TGTGCCAGCAGAAAGAGCGGGAGGATGGGGGATACGCAGTATTTT. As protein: CASRKSGRMGDTQYF.

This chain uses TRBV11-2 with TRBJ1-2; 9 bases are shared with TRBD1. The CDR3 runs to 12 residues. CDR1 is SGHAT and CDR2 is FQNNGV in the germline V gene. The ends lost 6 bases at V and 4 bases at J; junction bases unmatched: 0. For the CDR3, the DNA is TGTGCCAGCAGGGACAGGGGCTATGGCTACACCTTC. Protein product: CASRDRGYGYTF.

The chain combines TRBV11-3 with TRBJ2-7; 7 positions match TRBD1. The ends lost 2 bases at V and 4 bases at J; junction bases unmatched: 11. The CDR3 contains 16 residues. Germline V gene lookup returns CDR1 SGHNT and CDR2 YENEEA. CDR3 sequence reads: CASSLPAGGKVYEQYF. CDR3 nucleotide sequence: TGTGCCAGCAGCTTACCGGCAGGGGGTAAGGTTTACGAGCAGTACTTC. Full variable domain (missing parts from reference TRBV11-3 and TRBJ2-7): EAGVVQSPRYKIIEKKQPVAFWCNPISGHNTLYWYLQNLGQGPELLIRYENEEAVDDSQLPKDRFSAERLKGVDSTLKIQPAELGDSAVYLCASSLPAGGKVYEQYFGPGTRLTVT.

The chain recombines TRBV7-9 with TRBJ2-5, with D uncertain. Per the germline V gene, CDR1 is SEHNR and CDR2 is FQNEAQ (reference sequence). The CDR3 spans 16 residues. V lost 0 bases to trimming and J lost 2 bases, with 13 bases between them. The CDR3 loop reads CASSLAGLSRQETQYF. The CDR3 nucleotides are TGTGCCAGCAGCTTAGCGGGGTTATCGAGACAAGAGACCCAGTACTTC.

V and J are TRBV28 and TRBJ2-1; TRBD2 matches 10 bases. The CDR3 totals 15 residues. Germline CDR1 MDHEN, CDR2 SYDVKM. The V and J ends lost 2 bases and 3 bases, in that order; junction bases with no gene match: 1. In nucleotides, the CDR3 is TGTGCCAGCAGTTTAGGACTAGCGGACTACAATGAGCAGTTCTTC. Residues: CASSLGLADYNEQFF.

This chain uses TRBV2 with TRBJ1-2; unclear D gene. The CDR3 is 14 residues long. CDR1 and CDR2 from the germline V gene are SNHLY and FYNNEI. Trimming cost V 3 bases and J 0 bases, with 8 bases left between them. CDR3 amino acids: CASSETGSNYGYTF. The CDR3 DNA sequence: TGTGCCAGCAGTGAGACGGGCTCTAACTATGGCTACACCTTC.

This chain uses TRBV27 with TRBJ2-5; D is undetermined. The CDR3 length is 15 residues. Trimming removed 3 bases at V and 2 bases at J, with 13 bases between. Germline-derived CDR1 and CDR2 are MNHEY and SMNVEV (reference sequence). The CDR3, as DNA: TGTGCCAGCAGTTTTCAGGCTACCTTTCAAGAGACCCAGTACTTC. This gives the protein CASSFQATFQETQYF.

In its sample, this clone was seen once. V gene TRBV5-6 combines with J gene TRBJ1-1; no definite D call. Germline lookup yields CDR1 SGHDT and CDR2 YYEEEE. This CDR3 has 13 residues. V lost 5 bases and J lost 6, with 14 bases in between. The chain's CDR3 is CASRPSGSPEAFF. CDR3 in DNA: TGTGCCAGCAGGCCGTCAGGTTCCCCTGAAGCTTTCTTT.

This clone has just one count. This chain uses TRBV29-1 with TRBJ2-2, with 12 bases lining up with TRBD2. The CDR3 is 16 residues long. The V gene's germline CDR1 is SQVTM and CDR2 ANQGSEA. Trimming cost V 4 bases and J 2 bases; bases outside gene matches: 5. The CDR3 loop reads CSVGGLAGKNTGELFF. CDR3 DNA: TGCAGCGTTGGGGGACTAGCGGGCAAAAACACCGGGGAGCTGTTTTTT.

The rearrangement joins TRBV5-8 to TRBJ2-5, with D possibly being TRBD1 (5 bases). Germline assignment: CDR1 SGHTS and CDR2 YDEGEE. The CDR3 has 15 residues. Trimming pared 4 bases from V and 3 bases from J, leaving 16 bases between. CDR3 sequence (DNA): TGTGCCAGCAGCAAGAACGGCCGACAGAAAGAGACCCAGTACTTC. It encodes CASSKNGRQKETQYF. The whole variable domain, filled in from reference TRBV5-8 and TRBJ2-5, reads EAGVTQSPTHLIKTRGQQATLRCSPISGHTSVYWYQQALGLGLQFLLWYDEGEERNRGNFPPRFSGRQFPNYSSELNVNALELEDSALYLCASSKNGRQKETQYFGPGTRLLVL.

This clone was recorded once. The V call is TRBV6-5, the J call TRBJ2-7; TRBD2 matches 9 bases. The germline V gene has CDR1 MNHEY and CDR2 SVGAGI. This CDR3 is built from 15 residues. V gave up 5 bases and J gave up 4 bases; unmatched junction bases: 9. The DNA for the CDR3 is TGTGCCAGCAGTCCGCGAGAAGCGGGAGGTTACGAGCAGTACTTC. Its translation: CASSPREAGGYEQYF.

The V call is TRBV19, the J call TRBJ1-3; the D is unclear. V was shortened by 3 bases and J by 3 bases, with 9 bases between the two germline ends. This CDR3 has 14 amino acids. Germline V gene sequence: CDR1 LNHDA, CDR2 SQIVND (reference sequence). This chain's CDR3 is CASSIVGIGNTIYF. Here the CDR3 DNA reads TGTGCCAGTAGTATCGTCGGAATTGGAAACACCATATATTTT. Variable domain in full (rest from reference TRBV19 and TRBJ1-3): DGGITQSPKYLFRKEGQNVTLSCEQNLNHDAMYWYRQDPGQGLRLIYYSQIVNDFQKGDIAEGYSVSREKKESFPLTVTSAQKNPTAFYLCASSIVGIGNTIYFGEGSWLTVV.